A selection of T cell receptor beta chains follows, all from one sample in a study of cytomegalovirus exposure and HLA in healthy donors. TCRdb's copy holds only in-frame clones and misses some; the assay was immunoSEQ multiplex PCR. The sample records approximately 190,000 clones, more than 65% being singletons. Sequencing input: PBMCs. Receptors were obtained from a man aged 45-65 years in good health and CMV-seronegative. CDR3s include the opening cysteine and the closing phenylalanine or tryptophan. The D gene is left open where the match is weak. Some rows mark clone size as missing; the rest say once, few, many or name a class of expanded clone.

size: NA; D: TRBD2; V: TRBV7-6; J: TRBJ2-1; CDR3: CASSDLAGVSSGEQFF; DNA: TGTGCCAGCAGCGATCTAGCGGGGGTTTCTAGTGGTGAGCAGTTCTTC
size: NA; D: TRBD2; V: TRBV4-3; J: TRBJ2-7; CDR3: CASSQGLAGAYEQYF; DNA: TGCGCCAGCAGCCAGGGACTAGCGGGGGCCTACGAGCAGTACTTC
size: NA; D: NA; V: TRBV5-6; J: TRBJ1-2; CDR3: CASSLGREVSLSNYGYTF; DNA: TGTGCCAGCAGCTTGGGTCGGGAGGTCTCCCTTTCAAACTATGGCTACACCTTC
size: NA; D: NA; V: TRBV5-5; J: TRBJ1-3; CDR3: CASSLSAVEGNTIYF; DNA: TGTGCCAGCAGCTTGTCTGCGGTGGAGGGAAACACCATATATTTT
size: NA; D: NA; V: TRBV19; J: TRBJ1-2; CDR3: CASSNQGSYGYTF; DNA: TGTGCCAGTAGTAACCAGGGCAGCTATGGCTACACTTTC
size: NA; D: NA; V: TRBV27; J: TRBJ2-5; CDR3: CASSSSLNPVEETQYF; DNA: TGTGCCAGCAGTTCATCCTTAAATCCCGTAGAAGAGACCCAGTACTTC
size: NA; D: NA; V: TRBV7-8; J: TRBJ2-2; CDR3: CASSKKGEIDTGELFF; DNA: TGTGCCAGCAGCAAAAAAGGGGAAATTGACACCGGGGAGCTGTTTTTT
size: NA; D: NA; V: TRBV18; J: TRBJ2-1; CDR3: CASSPMAGQEQFF; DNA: TGTGCCAGCTCACCTATGGCGGGTCAAGAGCAGTTCTTC
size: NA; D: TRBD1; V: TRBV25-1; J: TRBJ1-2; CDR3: CASSDSDRAGYTF; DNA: TGTGCCAGCAGTGATTCGGACAGGGCGGGCTACACCTTC
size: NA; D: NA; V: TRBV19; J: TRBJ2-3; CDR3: CASSPTSTDTQYF; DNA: TGTGCCAGTAGTCCAACTAGCACAGATACGCAGTATTTT
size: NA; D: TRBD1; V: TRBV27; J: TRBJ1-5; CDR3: CASSRDRDQPQHF; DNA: TGTGCCAGCTCCCGGGACAGGGACCAGCCCCAGCATTTT
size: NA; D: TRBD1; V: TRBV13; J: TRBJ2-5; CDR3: CASSQYQTGFGTQYF; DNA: TGTGCCAGCAGTCAATATCAGACAGGGTTTGGGACCCAGTACTTC
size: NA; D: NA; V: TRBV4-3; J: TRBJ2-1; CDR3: CASSPTRGEQQFF; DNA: TGCGCCAGCAGCCCAACCAGGGGGGAACAGCAGTTCTTC
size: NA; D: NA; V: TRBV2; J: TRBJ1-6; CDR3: CASITTDIYNSPLHF; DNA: TGTGCCAGCATTACAACAGACATCTATAATTCACCCCTCCACTTT
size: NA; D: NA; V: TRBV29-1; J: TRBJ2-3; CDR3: CSVAQGSDTQYF; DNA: TGCAGCGTTGCCCAGGGGTCGGATACGCAGTATTTT
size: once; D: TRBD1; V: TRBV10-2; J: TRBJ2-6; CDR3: CAVSPRGRAGANVLTF; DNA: TGCGCCGTTTCTCCCAGGGGGCGGGCTGGGGCCAACGTCCTGACTTTC
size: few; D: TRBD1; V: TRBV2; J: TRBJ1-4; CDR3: CASREMGTGSEKLFF; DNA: TGTGCCAGCAGGGAAATGGGGACAGGGAGTGAAAAACTGTTTTTT
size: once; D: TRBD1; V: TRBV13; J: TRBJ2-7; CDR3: CASSLRGRAYEQYF; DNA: TGTGCCAGCAGCTTAAGGGGGCGAGCCTACGAGCAGTACTTC
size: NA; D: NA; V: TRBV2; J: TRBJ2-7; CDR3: CASSGTGFGEQYF; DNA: TGTGCCAGCAGTGGGACTGGGTTTGGGGAGCAGTACTTC
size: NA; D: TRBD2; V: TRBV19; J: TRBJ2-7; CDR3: CATKGGDRYEQYF; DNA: TGTGCCACCAAGGGAGGGGACCGCTACGAGCAGTACTTC
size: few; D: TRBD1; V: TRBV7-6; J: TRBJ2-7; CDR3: CASKPGQGYHEQYF; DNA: TGTGCCAGCAAGCCGGGACAGGGTTATCACGAGCAGTACTTC
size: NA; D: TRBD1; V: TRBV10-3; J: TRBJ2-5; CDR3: CAISGQDPETQYF; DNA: TGTGCCATCAGCGGACAGGACCCAGAGACCCAGTACTTC
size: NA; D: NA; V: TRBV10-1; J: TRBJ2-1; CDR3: CASSPRQALYNEQFF; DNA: TGCGCCAGCAGTCCTCGACAGGCCCTTTACAATGAGCAGTTCTTC
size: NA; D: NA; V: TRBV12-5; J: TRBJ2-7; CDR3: CASGLPNGVSYEQYF; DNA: TGTGCTAGTGGTTTGCCCAACGGTGTATCATACGAGCAGTACTTC
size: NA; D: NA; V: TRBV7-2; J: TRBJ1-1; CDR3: CASSSRSVLNTEAFF; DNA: TGTGCCAGCAGCTCCCGGTCGGTCTTGAACACTGAAGCTTTCTTT